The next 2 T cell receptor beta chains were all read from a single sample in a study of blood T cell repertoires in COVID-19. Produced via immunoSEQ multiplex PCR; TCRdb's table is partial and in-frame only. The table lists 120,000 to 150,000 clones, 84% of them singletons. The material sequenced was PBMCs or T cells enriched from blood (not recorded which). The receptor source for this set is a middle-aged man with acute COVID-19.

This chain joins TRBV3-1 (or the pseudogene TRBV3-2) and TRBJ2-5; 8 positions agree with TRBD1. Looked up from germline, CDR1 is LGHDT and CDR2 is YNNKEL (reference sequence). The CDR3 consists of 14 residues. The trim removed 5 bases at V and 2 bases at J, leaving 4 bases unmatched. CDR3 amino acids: CASSYGQGQETQYF. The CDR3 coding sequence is TGTGCCAGCAGCTATGGACAGGGACAAGAGACCCAGTACTTC.

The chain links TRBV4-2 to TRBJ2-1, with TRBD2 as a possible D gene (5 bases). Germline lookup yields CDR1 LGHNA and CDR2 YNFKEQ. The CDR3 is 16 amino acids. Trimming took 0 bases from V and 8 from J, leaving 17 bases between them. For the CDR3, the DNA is TGTGCCAGCAGCCAAGAATGGTCTAGCAGAGGCCATGAGCAGTTCTTC. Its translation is CASSQEWSSRGHEQFF.